The clone carrying this T cell receptor (beta chain) was counted a few times. Its antigen remains unknown. These data originate in a study of OX40 agonist ivuxolimab in advanced cancers. Study overall: Ivuxolimab, an agonistic anti-OX40 (CD134) antibody, was given to patients. Every 2 weeks, ivuxolimab was infused into the patients intravenously at between 0.01 and 10 mg/kg. General study findings and limits: It was not determined which antigens were specifically recognized by the peripheral T cells that had undergone clonal expansion. In general, CD8+ T cells held more expanded clones than CD4+ did, on average.

The CDR3 runs to 14 residues. Germline CDR1 reads MNHEY; CDR2 reads SVGAGI. V dropped 6 bases and J dropped 5; count of bases not matched to a gene: 5. Using immunoSEQ multiplex PCR, the repertoire was profiled, and TCRdb retains in-frame clones only, with some absent. The data contain about 51,000 clones, over 75% of them singletons. Sequenced material: CD4+ or CD8+ T cells sorted from blood, taken in a trial of the OX40 agonist ivuxolimab. The chain couples TRBV6-5 to TRBJ1-1; TRBD1 matches at 11 bases. The TCR comes from an adult with an advanced solid tumor such as melanoma, head and neck, liver or kidney cancer. DNA for the CDR3: TGTGCCAGCAGAAGGGGACAGGGGGGAACTGAAGCTTTCTTT. Amino acid sequence: CASRRGQGGTEAFF.